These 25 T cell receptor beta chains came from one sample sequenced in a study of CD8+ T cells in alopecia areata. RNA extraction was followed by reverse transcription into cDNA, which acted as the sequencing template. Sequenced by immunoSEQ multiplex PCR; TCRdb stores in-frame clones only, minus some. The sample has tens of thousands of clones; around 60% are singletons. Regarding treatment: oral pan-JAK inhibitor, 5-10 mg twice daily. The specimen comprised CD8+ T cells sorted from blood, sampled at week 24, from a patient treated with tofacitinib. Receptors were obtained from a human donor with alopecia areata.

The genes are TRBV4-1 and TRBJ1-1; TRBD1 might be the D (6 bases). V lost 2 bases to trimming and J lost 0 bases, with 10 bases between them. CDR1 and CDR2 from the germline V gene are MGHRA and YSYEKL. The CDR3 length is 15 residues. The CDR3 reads CASSQSRGLNTEAFF. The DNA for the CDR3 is TGCGCCAGCAGCCAATCCAGGGGTTTGAACACTGAAGCTTTCTTT.

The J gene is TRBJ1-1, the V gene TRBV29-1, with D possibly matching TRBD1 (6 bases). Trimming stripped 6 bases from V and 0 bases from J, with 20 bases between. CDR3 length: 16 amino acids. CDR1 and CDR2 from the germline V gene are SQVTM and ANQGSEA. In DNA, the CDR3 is TGCAGCGTGACCACAGCTATGAGGGGGATGAACACTGAAGCTTTCTTT. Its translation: CSVTTAMRGMNTEAFF.

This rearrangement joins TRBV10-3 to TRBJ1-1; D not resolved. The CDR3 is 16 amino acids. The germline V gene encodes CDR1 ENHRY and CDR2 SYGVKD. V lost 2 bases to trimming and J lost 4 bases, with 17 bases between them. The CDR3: CAISEAAFQESTEAFF. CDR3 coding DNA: TGTGCCATCAGTGAGGCCGCATTCCAGGAGAGCACTGAAGCTTTCTTT.

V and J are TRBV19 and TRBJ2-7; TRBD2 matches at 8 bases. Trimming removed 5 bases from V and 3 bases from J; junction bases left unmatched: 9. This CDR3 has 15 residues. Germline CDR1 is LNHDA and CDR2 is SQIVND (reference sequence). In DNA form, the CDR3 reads TGTGCCAGTAGTGTACTAGCGGAGGTGAACTACGAGCAGTACTTC. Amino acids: CASSVLAEVNYEQYF.

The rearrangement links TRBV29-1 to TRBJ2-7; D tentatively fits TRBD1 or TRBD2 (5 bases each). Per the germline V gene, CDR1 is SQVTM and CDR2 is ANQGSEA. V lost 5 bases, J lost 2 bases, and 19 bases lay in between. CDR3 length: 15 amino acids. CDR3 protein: CSVQGTQTLAYEQYF. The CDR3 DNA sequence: TGCAGCGTTCAAGGGACCCAAACGCTGGCCTACGAGCAGTACTTC.

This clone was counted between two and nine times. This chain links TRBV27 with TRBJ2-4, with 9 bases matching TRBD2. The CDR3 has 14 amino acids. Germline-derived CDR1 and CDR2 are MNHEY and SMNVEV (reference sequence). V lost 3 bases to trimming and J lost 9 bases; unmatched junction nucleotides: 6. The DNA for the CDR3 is TGTGCCAGCAGTTTCGGCGGGAGGGGGAGCATTCAGTACTTC. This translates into CASSFGGRGSIQYF.

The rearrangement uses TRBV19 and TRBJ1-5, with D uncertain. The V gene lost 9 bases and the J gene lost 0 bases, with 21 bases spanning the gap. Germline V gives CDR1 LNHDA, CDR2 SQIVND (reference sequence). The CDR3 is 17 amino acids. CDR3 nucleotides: TGTGCCAGCGAACAAGCCCTTATGGGGAATAGCAATCAGCCCCAGCATTTT. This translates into CASEQALMGNSNQPQHF.

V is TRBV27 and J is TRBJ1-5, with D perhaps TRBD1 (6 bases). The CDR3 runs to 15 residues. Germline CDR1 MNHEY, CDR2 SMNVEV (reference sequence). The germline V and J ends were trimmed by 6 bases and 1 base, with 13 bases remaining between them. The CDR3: CASRQGGTSNQPQHF. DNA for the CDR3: TGTGCCAGCAGACAGGGAGGGACGAGCAATCAGCCCCAGCATTTT.

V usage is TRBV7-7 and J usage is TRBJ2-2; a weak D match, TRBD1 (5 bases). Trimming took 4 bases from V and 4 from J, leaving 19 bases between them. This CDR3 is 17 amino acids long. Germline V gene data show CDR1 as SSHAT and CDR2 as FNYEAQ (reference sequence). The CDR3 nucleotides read TGTGCCAGCAGCTCCGAGAGTCAGGGTGGCTTCACCGGGGAGCTGTTTTTT. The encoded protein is CASSSESQGGFTGELFF.

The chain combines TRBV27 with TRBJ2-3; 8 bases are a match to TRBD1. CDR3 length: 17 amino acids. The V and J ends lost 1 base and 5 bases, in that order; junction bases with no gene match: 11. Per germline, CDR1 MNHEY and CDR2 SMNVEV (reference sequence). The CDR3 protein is CASSLLMAGGKVDTQYF. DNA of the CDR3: TGTGCCAGCAGTTTATTAATGGCAGGGGGCAAGGTAGATACGCAGTATTTT.

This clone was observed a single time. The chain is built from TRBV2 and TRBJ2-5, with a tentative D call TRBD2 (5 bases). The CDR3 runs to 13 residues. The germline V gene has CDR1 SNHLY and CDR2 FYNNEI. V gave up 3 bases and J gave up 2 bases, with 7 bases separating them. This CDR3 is CASSEGVQETQYF. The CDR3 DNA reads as TGTGCCAGCAGTGAGGGAGTTCAAGAGACCCAGTACTTC.

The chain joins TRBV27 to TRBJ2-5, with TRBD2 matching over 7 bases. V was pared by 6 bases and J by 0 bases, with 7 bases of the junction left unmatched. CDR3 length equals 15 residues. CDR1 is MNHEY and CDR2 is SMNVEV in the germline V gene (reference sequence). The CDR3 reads CASRQILADQETQYF. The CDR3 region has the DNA TGTGCCAGCAGACAGATCCTAGCGGACCAAGAGACCCAGTACTTC.

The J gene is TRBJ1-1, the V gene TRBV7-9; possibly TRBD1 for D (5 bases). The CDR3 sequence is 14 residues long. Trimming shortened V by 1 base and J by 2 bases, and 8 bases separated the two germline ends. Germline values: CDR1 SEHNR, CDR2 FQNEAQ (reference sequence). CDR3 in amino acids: CASSLDGGNTEAFF. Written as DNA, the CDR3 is TGTGCCAGCAGCTTAGACGGGGGTAACACTGAAGCTTTCTTT.

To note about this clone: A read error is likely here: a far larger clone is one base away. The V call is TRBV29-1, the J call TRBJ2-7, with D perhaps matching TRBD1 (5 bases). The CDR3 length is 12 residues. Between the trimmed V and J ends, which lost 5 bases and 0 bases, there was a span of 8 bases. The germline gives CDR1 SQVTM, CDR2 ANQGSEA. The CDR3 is CSVHDSSYEQYF. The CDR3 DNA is TGCAGCGTTCACGACAGCTCCTACGAGCAGTACTTC.

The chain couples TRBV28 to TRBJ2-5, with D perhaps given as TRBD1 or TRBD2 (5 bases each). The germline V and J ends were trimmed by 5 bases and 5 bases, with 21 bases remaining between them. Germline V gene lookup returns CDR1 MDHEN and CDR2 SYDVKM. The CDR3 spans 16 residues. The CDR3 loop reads CASSPRTGTLGETQYF. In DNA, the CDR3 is TGTGCCAGCAGTCCTCGGACGGGGACCCTGGGGGAGACCCAGTACTTC.

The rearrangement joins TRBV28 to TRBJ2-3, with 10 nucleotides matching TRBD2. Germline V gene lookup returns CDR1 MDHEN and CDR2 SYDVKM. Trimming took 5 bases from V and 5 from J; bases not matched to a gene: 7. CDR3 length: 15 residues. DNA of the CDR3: TGTGCCAGCAGTGGACTAGCGGTTGGGGTAGATACGCAGTATTTT. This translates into CASSGLAVGVDTQYF.

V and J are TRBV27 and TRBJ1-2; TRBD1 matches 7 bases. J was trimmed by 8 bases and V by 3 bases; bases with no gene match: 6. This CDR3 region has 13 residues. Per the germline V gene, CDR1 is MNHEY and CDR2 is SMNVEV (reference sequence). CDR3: CASSFLTGDGYTF. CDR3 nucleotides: TGTGCCAGCAGTTTTCTAACAGGGGACGGCTACACCTTC.

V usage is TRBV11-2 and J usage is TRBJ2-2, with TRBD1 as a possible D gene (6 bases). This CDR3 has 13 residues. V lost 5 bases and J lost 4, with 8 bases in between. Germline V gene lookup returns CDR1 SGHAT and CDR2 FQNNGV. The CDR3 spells CASSRGGTGELFF. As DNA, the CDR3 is TGTGCCAGCAGCCGAGGGGGCACCGGGGAGCTGTTTTTT.

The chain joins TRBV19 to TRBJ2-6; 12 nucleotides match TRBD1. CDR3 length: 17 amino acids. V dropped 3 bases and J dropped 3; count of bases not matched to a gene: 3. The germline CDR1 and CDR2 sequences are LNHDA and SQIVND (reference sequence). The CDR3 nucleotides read TGTGCCAGTAGTATTGGGACAGGGGGCTTTGGGGCCAACGTCCTGACTTTC. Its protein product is CASSIGTGGFGANVLTF.

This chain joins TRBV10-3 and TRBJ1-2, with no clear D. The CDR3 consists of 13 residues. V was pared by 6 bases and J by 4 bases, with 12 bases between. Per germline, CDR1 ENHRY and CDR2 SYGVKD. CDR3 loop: CAISGRPFYGYTF. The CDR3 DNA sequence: TGTGCCATCAGCGGGCGGCCATTCTATGGCTACACCTTC.

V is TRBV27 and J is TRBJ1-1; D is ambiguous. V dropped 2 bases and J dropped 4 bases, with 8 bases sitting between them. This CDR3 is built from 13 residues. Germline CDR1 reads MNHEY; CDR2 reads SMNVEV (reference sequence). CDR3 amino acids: CASSLQVSTEAFF. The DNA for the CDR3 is TGTGCCAGCAGTTTACAGGTTAGCACTGAAGCTTTCTTT.

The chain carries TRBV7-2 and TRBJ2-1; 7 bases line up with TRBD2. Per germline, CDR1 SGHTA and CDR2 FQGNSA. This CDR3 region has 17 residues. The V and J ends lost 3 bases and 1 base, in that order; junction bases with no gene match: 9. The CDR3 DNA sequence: TGTGCCAGCAGCTTCCCCCTAGCGGACCCTTCCTACAATGAGCAGTTCTTC. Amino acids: CASSFPLADPSYNEQFF. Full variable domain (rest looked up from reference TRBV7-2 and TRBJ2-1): GAGVSQSPSNKVTEKGKDVELRCDPISGHTALYWYRQSLGQGLEFLIYFQGNSAPDKSGLPSDRFSAERTGGSVSTLTIQRTQQEDSAVYLCASSFPLADPSYNEQFFGPGTRLTVL.

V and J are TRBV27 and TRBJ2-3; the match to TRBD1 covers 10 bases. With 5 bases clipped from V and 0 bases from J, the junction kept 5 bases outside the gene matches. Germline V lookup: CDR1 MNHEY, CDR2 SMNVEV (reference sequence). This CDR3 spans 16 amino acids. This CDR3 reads CASSTPGQGSTDTQYF. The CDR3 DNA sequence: TGTGCCAGCAGTACCCCGGGACAGGGGAGCACAGATACGCAGTATTTT.

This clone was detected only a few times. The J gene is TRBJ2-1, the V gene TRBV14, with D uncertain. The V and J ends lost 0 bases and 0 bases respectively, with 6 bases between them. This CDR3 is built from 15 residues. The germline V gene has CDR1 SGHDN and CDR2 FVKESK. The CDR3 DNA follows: TGTGCCAGCAGCCAAGATGGGTCCTCCTACAATGAGCAGTTCTTC. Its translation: CASSQDGSSYNEQFF.

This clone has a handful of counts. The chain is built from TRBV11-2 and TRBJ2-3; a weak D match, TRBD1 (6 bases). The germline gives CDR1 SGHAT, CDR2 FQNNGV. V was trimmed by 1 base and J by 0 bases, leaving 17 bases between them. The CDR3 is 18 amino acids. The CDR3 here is CASSLAGEGAASTDTQYF. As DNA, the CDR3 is TGTGCCAGCAGCTTAGCAGGGGAAGGAGCGGCTAGCACAGATACGCAGTATTTT.